The text below deals with one T cell receptor (beta chain). What it binds is not known. The primer mix had 60 Vbeta and 13 Jbeta primers. The table came from immunoSEQ multiplex PCR; TCRdb's copy has only in-frame clones and leaves some out. The table lists 170,000 or so clones, 84% of them singletons, with 0.38% in the top ten. The CDR3 is 14 amino acids. Trimming took 0 bases from V and 8 from J, leaving 13 bases between them. The germline gives CDR1 MNHEY, CDR2 SMNVEV (reference sequence). The record originates from a study of cytomegalovirus exposure and HLA in healthy donors. Overall study results and limits: Later, an analysis found that common viral pathogens appeared to be linked with several of the most significant clusters. CMV antigen specificity of a few CMV-associated chains was confirmed in vitro.

The source is a boy aged 2-15 years in good health and CMV-seronegative. The source material was PBMCs. The chain recombines TRBV27 with TRBJ1-2; perhaps TRBD1 as D (5 bases). The CDR3 spells CASSLSGPQRGYTF. Written as DNA, the CDR3 is TGTGCCAGCAGTTTATCGGGGCCTCAGAGGGGCTACACCTTC.